This TCR beta chain emerged from a study of blood T cells in healthy people across ages. Note on this clonotype: The antigen remains undetermined.

The study's findings and limits: Per million T cells, TCR beta diversity dropped about linearly as age rose.

Alongside a J-beta primer mix, a sample-barcoded 5' primer served in a second PCR lasting about 7 to 11 cycles. Each cDNA molecule, via a template-switch adaptor with 12 random nucleotides, was tagged. MiXCR was run by TCRdb on the 5' RACE reads, yielding one entry per CDR3 protein. The sample includes approximately 1,700,000 distinct CDR3 sequences, approximately 39% seen only once; the top ten take more than 20%. From germline, CDR1 is SGHRS and CDR2 YFSETQ. The V segment lost 3 bases and the J segment 4 bases; nucleotides outside the gene matches: 8. The CDR3 is 16 residues long. Source material: blood. This receptor was taken from a human donor in good health. The gene calls are TRBV5-1 and TRBJ2-5, with 11 bases fitting TRBD1. The CDR3 region is CASSSGQGEIGETQYF. CDR3 in DNA: TGCGCCAGCAGCTCGGGACAGGGGGAGATAGGAGAGACCCAGTACTTC.